These 13 T cell receptor beta chains originate from one sample sequenced in a study of Graves' ophthalmopathy and Graves' hyperthyroidism. RNA transcripts were the source from which TCR beta CDR3 regions were amplified. HTBI primers were employed in first-round RT-PCR, then a second-round multiplex PCR followed. TCRdb processed the multiplex PCR reads anew with MiXCR; each CDR3 protein has one entry. The sample has hundreds of thousands of distinct CDR3 sequences; 20% to 25% are singletons. The material sequenced was peripheral blood. Receptors were obtained from a woman aged 18-29 years with stable Graves' hyperthyroidism. Some clones in this sample may be carry-over from other donors' samples.

Many counts were recorded for this clonotype. The chain links TRBV29-1 to TRBJ2-5; a weak D match, TRBD2 (5 bases). CDR3 length: 14 amino acids. V dropped 0 bases and J dropped 2 bases, with 10 bases sitting between them. Germline V gives CDR1 SQVTM, CDR2 ANQGSEA. The CDR3 loop reads CSVEDSGRQETQYF. The CDR3 DNA reads as TGCAGCGTTGAAGACTCGGGGAGACAAGAGACCCAGTACTTC. The whole variable domain, remainder taken from reference TRBV29-1 and TRBJ2-5, is SAVISQKPSRDICQRGTSLTIQCQVDSQVTMMFWYRQQPGQSLTLIATANQGSEATYESGFVIDKFPISRPNLTFSTLTVSNMSPEDSSIYLCSVEDSGRQETQYFGPGTRLLVL.

This chain uses TRBV5-1 with TRBJ1-1, with D possibly matching TRBD1 (5 bases). CDR3 length: 15 amino acids. Trimming pared 2 bases from V and 5 bases from J, leaving 16 bases between. Germline CDR1 and CDR2: SGHRS and YFSETQ. The CDR3 here is CASSFSHLGGTEAFF. The DNA for the CDR3 is TGCGCCAGCAGCTTTTCACACCTGGGGGGTACTGAAGCTTTCTTT.

This clonotype has ten or more counts. This chain links TRBV12-3 or TRBV12-4 with TRBJ1-2, with TRBD1 identical over 7 bases. J gave up 0 bases and V 3 bases, and 7 bases lay outside the gene matches. This CDR3 contains 16 residues. The DNA for the CDR3 is TGTGCCAGCAGTTTCGACCCGGGACAGTCTAACTATGGCTACACCTTC. Its translation is CASSFDPGQSNYGYTF.

The chain uses TRBV11-2 and TRBJ1-2; a weak D match, TRBD1 (5 bases). V was shortened by 6 bases and J by 2 bases, with 19 bases between the two germline ends. The CDR3 sequence is 16 residues long. The V gene's germline CDR1 is SGHAT and CDR2 FQNNGV. CDR3 sequence: CASRPLSGRSNYGYTF. The CDR3 DNA follows: TGTGCCAGCAGACCTCTTTCAGGGCGAAGCAACTATGGCTACACCTTC.

This clonotype has ten or more counts. CDR3 loop: CASSESTHEAFF. CDR3 DNA: TGCGCCAGCAGTGAGTCGACCCATGAAGCTTTCTTT. This rearrangement joins TRBV10-2 to TRBJ1-1; D remains unclear. V was pared by 0 bases and J by 7 bases, with 6 bases between. The CDR3 loop spans 12 amino acids. Germline CDR1 is WSHSY and CDR2 is SAAADI.

The chain couples TRBV29-1 to TRBJ2-7, with 11 bases fitting TRBD1. V gave up 6 bases and J gave up 5 bases; unmatched junction bases: 12. This CDR3 region has 15 residues. Germline CDR1 SQVTM, CDR2 ANQGSEA. The CDR3 DNA reads as TGCAGCGTCCCTTCCCCGGGACAGGGGGGACACGAGCAGTACTTC. It is translated as CSVPSPGQGGHEQYF.

At least ten counts were recorded for this clonotype. The V gene is TRBV27, the J gene TRBJ1-5; no definite D call. V was trimmed by 4 bases and J by 5 bases, leaving 12 bases between them. Germline V gives CDR1 MNHEY, CDR2 SMNVEV (reference sequence). The length of the CDR3 is 14 residues. The chain's CDR3 is CASSSIKGYQPQHF. CDR3 DNA: TGTGCCAGCAGTTCAATAAAGGGTTATCAGCCCCAGCATTTT.

The sample holds many counts of this clonotype. The chain links TRBV12-3 or TRBV12-4 to TRBJ2-7; D may be TRBD2 (5 bases). V lost 6 bases to trimming and J lost 3 bases, with 12 bases between them. The CDR3 is 13 amino acids. The CDR3, as DNA: TGTGCCAGCAGGGAAGGAGACTACTACGAGCAGTACTTC. Amino acid sequence: CASREGDYYEQYF.

This clonotype has ten or more counts. The genes are TRBV13 and TRBJ2-7; 10 nucleotides line up with TRBD1. CDR1 and CDR2 from the germline V gene are PRHDT and FYEKMQ (reference sequence). This CDR3 has 15 residues. Losses at the gene ends were 1 base for V and 6 bases for J; bases not matched to a gene: 6. The CDR3 is CASSLDRDRGGEQYF. DNA of the CDR3: TGTGCCAGCAGCTTAGACCGGGACAGGGGCGGCGAGCAGTACTTC.

This clonotype has a single count. This chain joins TRBV12-3 or TRBV12-4 and TRBJ1-2; 8 bases fit TRBD1. V lost 5 bases to trimming and J lost 5 bases; unmatched junction nucleotides: 16. The CDR3 has 17 amino acids. CDR3: CASSSPLPGQEFYGYTF. For the CDR3, the DNA is TGTGCCAGCAGTAGCCCCCTTCCGGGACAGGAATTTTATGGCTACACCTTC.

This clonotype was picked up many times. The chain has TRBV28 and TRBJ1-6, with no clear D. V dropped 7 bases and J dropped 10 bases, with 20 bases sitting between them. The length of the CDR3 is 15 residues. Germline V lookup: CDR1 MDHEN, CDR2 SYDVKM. CDR3 coding DNA: TGTGCCAGCATCTCCTCCGGGCGGGAAGGATCACCCCTCCACTTT. It codes for CASISSGREGSPLHF. The full variable domain, completed using reference TRBV28 and TRBJ1-6, is DVKVTQSSRYLVKRTGEKVFLECVQDMDHENMFWYRQDPGLGLRLIYFSYDVKMKEKGDIPEGYSVSREKKERFSLILESASTNQTSMYLCASISSGREGSPLHFGNGTRLTVT.

This clonotype was observed at least ten times. The chain combines TRBV2 with TRBJ2-5, with a tentative D call TRBD2 (6 bases). Germline CDR1 SNHLY, CDR2 FYNNEI. This CDR3 spans 15 amino acids. Trimming left V 7 bases short and J 5 bases short, with 20 bases between. The chain's CDR3 is CASTGVEGKSETQYF. The DNA of the CDR3 is TGTGCCAGCACCGGGGTGGAGGGAAAAAGTGAGACCCAGTACTTC.

This clonotype was seen ten or more times. The chain employs TRBV7-3 and TRBJ2-2; 9 positions agree with TRBD2. This CDR3 contains 15 residues. The V segment lost 2 bases and the J segment 3 bases; nucleotides outside the gene matches: 1. The germline gives CDR1 SGHTA, CDR2 FQGTGA. DNA for the CDR3: TGTGCCAGCAGCTTAGCGGGGGGGCACACCGGGGAGCTGTTTTTT. Protein: CASSLAGGHTGELFF.